This TCR beta chain was documented in a study of T cells in tumors after PD-1 blockade. The assay was immunoSEQ multiplex PCR, and TCRdb's table has in-frame clones only and misses some. The repertoire holds tens of thousands of clones, with around 67% as singletons. This clone was found once. V was cut by 4 bases and J by 0 bases, with 13 bases left in between. This CDR3 spans 16 amino acids. Germline V lookup: CDR1 MDHEN, CDR2 SYDVKM. This receptor was obtained from a human donor with basal cell carcinoma. The sample in question was PBMCs, obtained after anti-PD-1 treatment. V gene TRBV28 combines with J gene TRBJ1-3; D may be TRBD1 (6 bases). CDR3 in amino acids: CASSSTGQFSGNTIYF. In nucleotides, the CDR3 is TGTGCCAGCAGTTCCACCGGACAGTTCTCTGGAAACACCATATATTTT.